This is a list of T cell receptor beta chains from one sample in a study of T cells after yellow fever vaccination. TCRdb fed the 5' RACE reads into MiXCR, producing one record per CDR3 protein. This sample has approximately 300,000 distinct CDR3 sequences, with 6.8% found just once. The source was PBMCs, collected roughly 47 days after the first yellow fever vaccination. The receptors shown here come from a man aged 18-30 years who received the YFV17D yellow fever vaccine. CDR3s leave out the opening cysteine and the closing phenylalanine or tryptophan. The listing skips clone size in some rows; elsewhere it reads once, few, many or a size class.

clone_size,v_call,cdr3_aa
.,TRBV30,AWSVGGDNEQF
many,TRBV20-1,SAYRQNTEAF
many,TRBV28,ASSASTDLAKNIQY
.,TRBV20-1,SASKAAQNYGYT
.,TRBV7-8,ASTVDRAQPQH
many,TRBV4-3,ASSQALSSYNSPLH
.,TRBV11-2,ASSLDGGPNTGELF
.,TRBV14,ASSRHIPRSGLAGGGDEQF
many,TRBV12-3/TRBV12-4,ASSFMIRNTEAF
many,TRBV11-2,ASSPSGTGELF
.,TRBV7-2,ASSLVLGVTGEQY
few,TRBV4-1,ASNVPAGGINLNTGELF
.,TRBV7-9,ASRTTGTRSTDTQY
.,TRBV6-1,ASSPGLAGWGV
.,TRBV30,AWRKTGGTYEQY
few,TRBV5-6,ASSLTKNRGSDTGELF
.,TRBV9,ASSVPNTGELF
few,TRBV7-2,ASSNRVVNIQY
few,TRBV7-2,ASSLAGVRTENSPLH
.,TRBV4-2,ASSRGDRITSGANVLT
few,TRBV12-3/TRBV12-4,ASTLDRGDNQPQH
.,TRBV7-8,ASSLAAMANGELF
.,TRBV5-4,ASSANPVGEKLF